The 20 T cell receptor beta chains listed next were all sequenced from one sample in a study of T cell responses to AZD1222 COVID-19 vaccine. Only in-frame clones appear in the TCRdb table, and some are missing; sequencing was by immunoSEQ multiplex PCR. The sample records 150,000 to 180,000 clones, over 85% being singletons. This specimen was peripheral blood, taken on day 0 of AZD1222 vaccination. The source of these receptors is an adult in good health.

The rearrangement uses TRBV27 and TRBJ2-7; tentatively, D is TRBD1 or TRBD2 (5 bases each). V was cut by 3 bases and J by 5 bases, with 11 bases left in between. The CDR3 has 13 residues. Germline CDR1 MNHEY, CDR2 SMNVEV (reference sequence). The CDR3 spells CASSLLQGDEQYF. The CDR3 DNA reads TGTGCCAGCAGTTTGTTGCAGGGAGACGAGCAGTACTTC.

The chain recombines TRBV29-1 with TRBJ2-4, with 9 bases fitting TRBD1. Unmatched junction bases numbered 17, after V lost 3 bases and J lost 5 bases. CDR1 SQVTM and CDR2 ANQGSEA come from the germline V gene. The CDR3 loop spans 18 amino acids. In DNA form, the CDR3 reads TGCAGCGTTGATGGGACCGGGACAGGGAGTAGAGTTCAAAACATTCAGTACTTC. Residues: CSVDGTGTGSRVQNIQYF.

The J gene is TRBJ2-3, the V gene TRBV11-2; TRBD2 agrees at 10 bases. The length of the CDR3 is 13 residues. CDR1 is SGHAT, CDR2 FQNNGV, per germline. The J segment lost 4 bases and the V segment lost 8 bases, leaving 3 bases of the junction unmatched. As DNA, the CDR3 is TGTGCCAGCCTAGCGGGAGAGGCAGATACGCAGTATTTT. Residues: CASLAGEADTQYF.

This clone was detected only once. The chain carries TRBV5-1 and TRBJ2-6; D not certain. Germline CDR1 is SGHRS and CDR2 is YFSETQ. The CDR3 runs 14 residues. V dropped 4 bases and J dropped 0 bases, with 5 bases sitting between them. CDR3 residues: CASSPSSGANVLTF. CDR3 DNA: TGCGCCAGCAGCCCCTCCTCTGGGGCCAACGTCCTGACTTTC. Full variable domain (remainder filled in from reference TRBV5-1 and TRBJ2-6): KAGVTQTPRYLIKTRGQQVTLSCSPISGHRSVSWYQQTPGQGLQFLFEYFSETQRNKGNFPGRFSGRQFSNSRSEMNVSTLELGDSALYLCASSPSSGANVLTFGAGSRLTVL.

The table lists this clone with a few counts. The chain is built from TRBV20-1 and TRBJ2-1; D is unresolved. CDR3 size: 16 residues. V lost 3 bases and J 0 bases, leaving 15 bases between the germline ends. The V gene's germline CDR1 is DFQATT and CDR2 SNEGSKA (reference sequence). The CDR3 sequence: CSASPLTSSSYNEQFF. In DNA, the CDR3 is TGCAGTGCTAGTCCCCTAACGTCGAGCTCCTACAATGAGCAGTTCTTC.

The chain has TRBV7-6 and TRBJ1-1; maybe TRBD1 (6 bases). CDR1 SGHVS and CDR2 FNYEAQ come from the germline V gene. Trimming took 3 bases from V and 5 from J, leaving 16 bases between them. The CDR3 covers 15 residues. Here the CDR3 reads CASSLVGGAGTEAFF. The CDR3 DNA reads as TGTGCCAGCAGCTTGGTGGGGGGCGCAGGGACTGAAGCTTTCTTT.

The V call is TRBV5-8, the J call TRBJ2-2; D perhaps matches TRBD2 (6 bases). The CDR3 length is 16 residues. Trimming removed 4 bases from V and 5 bases from J, with 18 bases in between. In germline, CDR1 is SGHTS, CDR2 YDEGEE. The CDR3 bases are TGTGCCAGCAGCCGCTTGTCTAGCGAGTTAACCGGGGAGCTGTTTTTT. Translating it yields CASSRLSSELTGELFF.

The chain employs TRBV6-5 and TRBJ1-2; no clear D. Trimming removed 0 bases at V and 5 bases at J, with 13 bases between. CDR3 length: 15 residues. Per the germline V gene, CDR1 is MNHEY and CDR2 is SVGAGI. The CDR3 loop is CASSYSHLDGYGYTF. The CDR3, as DNA: TGTGCCAGCAGTTACTCTCACCTAGACGGTTATGGCTACACCTTC.

The chain is built from TRBV6-4 and TRBJ1-6; D ambiguous. The CDR3 is 16 residues long. The V end was cut by 3 bases, the J end by 7 bases, with 16 bases between. Germline CDR1 MRHNA, CDR2 SNTAGT. The CDR3 nucleotides are TGTGCCAGCAGTGAAGGACCCCGGGGTGGGAATTCACCCCTCCACTTT. The encoded protein is CASSEGPRGGNSPLHF.

Only one count was recorded for this clone. The rearrangement joins TRBV4-2 to TRBJ2-1; TRBD2 agrees at 15 bases. The germline V gene has CDR1 LGHNA and CDR2 YNFKEQ. The CDR3 extends over 21 amino acids. V shed 0 bases and J 2 bases; nucleotides not matched to a gene: 11. The CDR3 DNA reads as TGTGCCAGCAGCCAAGATCCTCGGGGACTAGCGGGAGGAGGGACCTACAATGAGCAGTTCTTC. Amino acid sequence: CASSQDPRGLAGGGTYNEQFF.

This chain connects TRBV2 to TRBJ1-5; D not resolved. With 6 bases removed from V and 5 bases from J, the gap between germline ends came to 35 bases. The CDR3 has 21 residues. Germline CDR1 reads SNHLY; CDR2 reads FYNNEI. The CDR3 here is CASSPGFLLVTNTQSHQPQHF. CDR3 coding DNA: TGTGCCAGCAGCCCCGGGTTCCTCCTTGTGACTAATACACAGAGCCATCAGCCCCAGCATTTT.

The chain carries TRBV5-6 and TRBJ1-4, with a weak D call TRBD1 (5 bases). The CDR3 is made up of 18 amino acids. From germline, CDR1 is SGHDT and CDR2 YYEEEE. V lost 2 bases, J lost 2 bases, and 19 bases lay in between. CDR3 loop: CASSFGQGAGGTNEKLFF. DNA for the CDR3: TGTGCCAGCAGCTTCGGTCAAGGGGCCGGGGGGACTAATGAAAAACTGTTTTTT.

This chain's CDR3 is CASSQVPGQSSSGNTIYF. The CDR3 nucleotides read TGTGCCAGCAGCCAAGTACCGGGACAGAGTTCCTCTGGAAACACCATATATTTT. This chain connects TRBV3-1 (or the pseudogene TRBV3-2) to TRBJ1-3, with 7 nucleotides matching TRBD1. The CDR3 is made up of 18 amino acids. Germline trimming cut 1 base from V and 0 bases from J; bases unmatched to any gene: 9. From germline, CDR1 is LGHDT and CDR2 YNNKEL (reference sequence).

The V and J genes are TRBV3-1 (or the pseudogene TRBV3-2) and TRBJ1-2; 7 positions agree with TRBD1. The CDR3 extends over 15 amino acids. CDR1 is LGHDT, CDR2 YNNKEL, per germline (reference sequence). J was trimmed by 5 bases and V by 4 bases; bases with no gene match: 10. The CDR3 region is CASSPLWAGGYGYTF. CDR3 sequence (DNA): TGTGCCAGCAGCCCTCTCTGGGCAGGGGGGTATGGCTACACCTTC.

This chain connects TRBV19 to TRBJ2-2, with D possibly matching TRBD2 (6 bases). Germline V gene data show CDR1 as LNHDA and CDR2 as SQIVND (reference sequence). The V end lost 3 bases, the J end lost 0 bases, and 11 bases lay between the germline ends. The CDR3 is made up of 16 amino acids. As DNA, the CDR3 is TGTGCCAGTAGTATTCGTAGCGGCGCGAACACCGGGGAGCTGTTTTTT. It translates to CASSIRSGANTGELFF.

The genes are TRBV28 and TRBJ1-2, with TRBD1 identical over 7 bases. The V segment lost 7 bases and the J segment 4 bases; nucleotides outside the gene matches: 6. Per the germline V gene, CDR1 is MDHEN and CDR2 is SYDVKM. CDR3 size: 13 residues. CDR3 protein: CASNAGGGYGYTF. CDR3 nucleotide sequence: TGTGCCAGCAATGCAGGGGGGGGCTATGGCTACACCTTC.

V and J are TRBV18 and TRBJ2-5; 8 bases map to TRBD2. V dropped 3 bases and J dropped 4; count of bases not matched to a gene: 7. Looked up from germline, CDR1 is KGHSH and CDR2 is LQKENI. This CDR3 spans 15 amino acids. The CDR3 coding sequence is TGTGCCAGCTCACCCCGGGAGGGCCTAAGAGAGACCCAGTACTTC. Protein: CASSPREGLRETQYF.

The chain employs TRBV27 and TRBJ2-7; 8 nucleotides line up with TRBD2. In germline, CDR1 is MNHEY, CDR2 SMNVEV (reference sequence). There are 15 residues in the CDR3. With V trimmed by 5 bases and J by 7 bases, 13 bases remained unmatched. The CDR3 DNA follows: TGTGCCAGCAGTCTATTAGCGGGGCCGAGGGGAGAGCAGTACTTC. The encoded protein is CASSLLAGPRGEQYF.

The V gene is TRBV6-5, the J gene TRBJ1-1; a weak D match, TRBD1 (6 bases). This CDR3 is 15 amino acids long. The germline V gene has CDR1 MNHEY and CDR2 SVGAGI. V lost 2 bases and J 4 bases, leaving 14 bases between the germline ends. The CDR3: CASSYGSTQGTEAFF. Here the CDR3 DNA reads TGTGCCAGCAGTTACGGGAGTACACAGGGCACTGAAGCTTTCTTT.

This chain joins TRBV7-9 and TRBJ1-2; D is possibly TRBD1 (5 bases). Trimming took 2 bases from V and 3 from J, leaving 13 bases between them. Germline loops: CDR1 SEHNR, CDR2 FQNEAQ (reference sequence). The CDR3 consists of 15 residues. The CDR3 spells CASSLLSGADYGYTF. Written as DNA, the CDR3 is TGTGCCAGCAGCTTATTGAGTGGGGCTGACTATGGCTACACCTTC.